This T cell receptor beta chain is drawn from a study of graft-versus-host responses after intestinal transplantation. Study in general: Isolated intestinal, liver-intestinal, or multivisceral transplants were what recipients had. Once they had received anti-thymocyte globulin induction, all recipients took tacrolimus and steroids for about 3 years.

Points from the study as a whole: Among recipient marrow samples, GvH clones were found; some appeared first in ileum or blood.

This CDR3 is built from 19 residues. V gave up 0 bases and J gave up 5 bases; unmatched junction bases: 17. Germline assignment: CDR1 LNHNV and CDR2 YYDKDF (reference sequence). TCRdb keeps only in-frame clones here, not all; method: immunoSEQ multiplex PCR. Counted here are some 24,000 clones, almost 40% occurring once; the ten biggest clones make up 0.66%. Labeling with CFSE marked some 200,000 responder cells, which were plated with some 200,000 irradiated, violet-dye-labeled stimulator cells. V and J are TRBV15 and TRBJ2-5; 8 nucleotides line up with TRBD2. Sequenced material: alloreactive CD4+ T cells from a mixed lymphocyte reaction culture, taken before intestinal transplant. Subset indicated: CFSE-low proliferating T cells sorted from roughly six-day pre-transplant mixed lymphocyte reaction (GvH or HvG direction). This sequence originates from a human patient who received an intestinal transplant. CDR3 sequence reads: CATSREGGTWTSPAETQYF. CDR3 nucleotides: TGTGCCACCAGCAGAGAGGGAGGGACCTGGACTAGCCCAGCGGAGACCCAGTACTTC.